A single sample is the source of the 30 T cell receptor beta chains below, sequenced in a study of glioma-infiltrating T cells after dendritic cell vaccination (dated by TCRdb to the mid-2010s). Preparation of the library involved the immunoSEQ multiplex PCR assay. TCRdb took this table from immuneACCESS and kept in-frame rearrangements with V and J called. Such tables lack part of the clones; where checked against another copy, unresolved V genes explain under half of the gap, and the rest is unexplained. The sample records roughly 38,000 clones, roughly four fifths of which are singletons. The ten largest clones take up more than 7% of the sample. The specimen was blood, collected before dendritic cell vaccination. Source of these receptors: a human donor with glioblastoma.

The chain has TRBV7-6 and TRBJ1-1; D remains ambiguous. V gave up 2 bases and J gave up 2 bases, with 6 bases separating them. This CDR3 spans 13 amino acids. CDR1 and CDR2 (germline): SGHVS, FNYEAQ. DNA for the CDR3: TGTGCCAGCAGCTTAAACAGTAACACTGAAGCTTTCTTT. Its translation is CASSLNSNTEAFF.

The chain has TRBV6-5 and TRBJ1-1; D is undetermined. Deletions cut 0 bases from V and 7 bases from J, with 15 bases between. The germline CDR1 and CDR2 sequences are MNHEY and SVGAGI. CDR3 size: 15 residues. As DNA, the CDR3 is TGTGCCAGCAGTTACTCGGGAGATTTGAGGTTTGAAGCTTTCTTT. This encodes CASSYSGDLRFEAFF.

There are a few counts of this clone. The chain is built from TRBV5-2 and TRBJ2-3; the D call of TRBD2 is as the table states it, not checked on the DNA. TRBV5-2 is noted as a pseudogene. This CDR3 is 14 amino acids long. The DNA for the CDR3 is TGTGCCAGCAGCCCGAGACTAGCGGCAGATACGCAGTATTTT. This sequence encodes CASSPRLAADTQYF.

V and J are TRBV5-1 and TRBJ2-3, with TRBD1 matching 7 bases. The CDR3 contains 15 residues. Looked up from germline, CDR1 is SGHRS and CDR2 is YFSETQ. V dropped 2 bases and J dropped 3; count of bases not matched to a gene: 6. The DNA of the CDR3 is TGCGCCAGCAGCTTTGACAGGGCTCCAACAGATACGCAGTATTTT. As protein: CASSFDRAPTDTQYF.

V is TRBV4-3 and J is TRBJ1-2; TRBD1 agrees at 7 bases. This CDR3 spans 14 amino acids. V shed 1 base and J 4 bases; nucleotides not matched to a gene: 3. CDR1 and CDR2 (germline): LGHNA, YSLEER. The CDR3 reads CASSQAAGGYGYTF. The DNA for the CDR3 is TGCGCCAGCAGCCAAGCAGCAGGGGGCTATGGCTACACCTTC.

The J gene is TRBJ1-1, the V gene TRBV2; 10 nucleotides agree with TRBD1. V lost 7 bases, J lost 1 base, and 6 bases stayed unmatched. Germline values: CDR1 SNHLY, CDR2 FYNNEI. The CDR3 has 15 residues. Here the CDR3 DNA reads TGTGCCAGCATGGAGCGGGACAGGGGGAACACTGAAGCTTTCTTT. Its translation is CASMERDRGNTEAFF.

V usage is TRBV2 and J usage is TRBJ1-6, with D possibly being TRBD1 (6 bases). Per germline, CDR1 SNHLY and CDR2 FYNNEI. Trimming took 6 bases from V and 7 from J, leaving 16 bases between them. The length of the CDR3 is 15 residues. CDR3 sequence reads: CASSADSTRNSPLHF. The CDR3 region has the DNA TGTGCCAGCAGCGCGGACAGTACAAGAAATTCACCCCTCCACTTT. The whole variable domain, filled in from reference TRBV2 and TRBJ1-6, reads EPEVTQTPSHQVTQMGQEVILRCVPISNHLYFYWYRQILGQKVEFLVSFYNNEISEKSEIFDDQFSVERPDGSNFTLKIRSTKLEDSAMYFCASSADSTRNSPLHFGNGTRLTVT.

The gene calls are TRBV4-2 and TRBJ2-5, with TRBD1 matching over 11 bases. The CDR3 extends over 16 amino acids. Germline values: CDR1 LGHNA, CDR2 YNFKEQ. V shed 1 base and J 5 bases; nucleotides not matched to a gene: 6. The CDR3 DNA reads TGTGCCAGCAGCCAAGGGGGGACAGGGGGTGGGGAGACCCAGTACTTC. It codes for CASSQGGTGGGETQYF.

This clone came up a few times. The V gene is TRBV9, the J gene TRBJ1-1, with 8 bases fitting TRBD1. The trim removed 3 bases at V and 4 bases at J, leaving 5 bases unmatched. In germline, CDR1 is SGDLS, CDR2 YYNGEE. The CDR3 spans 14 residues. DNA of the CDR3: TGTGCCAGCAGCGAGCAGGGGGCTCGCACTGAAGCTTTCTTT. Its protein product is CASSEQGARTEAFF.

The chain recombines TRBV23-1 with TRBJ2-3, with a weak D call TRBD1 (6 bases). TRBV23-1 is assigned to the ORF class and has an uncertain function. V lost 0 bases, J lost 0 bases, and 16 bases lay in between. The CDR3 sequence is 18 residues long. As DNA, the CDR3 is TGCGCCAGCAGTCAATCGCCATCCTGGGGGACAAGCACAGATACGCAGTATTTT. This encodes CASSQSPSWGTSTDTQYF.

This clone was seen only a few times. The gene calls are TRBV19 and TRBJ1-6; 9 nucleotides match TRBD1. V lost 5 bases to trimming and J lost 9 bases; unmatched junction nucleotides: 11. Germline lookup yields CDR1 LNHDA and CDR2 SQIVND (reference sequence). The CDR3 covers 16 residues. DNA for the CDR3: TGTGCCAGTAGTCCCTGGGACAGGGAAAAGGGTTCACCCCTCCACTTT. This sequence encodes CASSPWDREKGSPLHF.

This clone was picked up one time. J is TRBJ1-2 and V is TRBV9; D is undetermined. CDR1 SGDLS and CDR2 YYNGEE come from the germline V gene. The CDR3 loop spans 13 amino acids. With 0 bases removed from V and 5 bases from J, the gap between germline ends came to 8 bases. The CDR3 spells CASSVESDYGYTF. The CDR3 DNA is TGTGCCAGCAGCGTAGAGTCAGATTATGGCTACACCTTC.

This chain uses TRBV7-2 with TRBJ2-7; no clear D. The CDR3 has 11 amino acids. V lost 5 bases and J lost 5, with 7 bases in between. The V gene's germline CDR1 is SGHTA and CDR2 FQGNSA. This CDR3 reads CASSQRDEQYF. CDR3 nucleotides: TGTGCCAGCAGCCAACGCGACGAGCAGTACTTC.

The rearrangement uses TRBV5-1 and TRBJ2-3, with 8 bases that match TRBD2. V dropped 4 bases and J dropped 2; count of bases not matched to a gene: 6. This CDR3 contains 15 residues. Looked up from germline, CDR1 is SGHRS and CDR2 is YFSETQ. CDR3 loop: CASSVSGGPTDTQYF. CDR3 coding DNA: TGCGCCAGCAGCGTAAGCGGGGGCCCCACAGATACGCAGTATTTT.

This CDR3 is CASSTGNEQFF. CDR3 bases: TGTGCCAGCAGCACGGGGAATGAGCAGTTCTTC. The V gene is TRBV25-1, the J gene TRBJ2-1; D might be TRBD2 (5 bases). CDR1 MGHDK and CDR2 SYGVNS come from the germline V gene. This CDR3 spans 11 amino acids. V was clipped by 6 bases and J by 7 bases, with 7 bases between them.

The chain carries TRBV5-6 and TRBJ2-6, with D hard to call. V was shortened by 0 bases and J by 0 bases, with 4 bases between the two germline ends. CDR1 and CDR2 from the germline V gene are SGHDT and YYEEEE. The CDR3 has 15 amino acids. CDR3 in amino acids: CASSLGSSGANVLTF. CDR3 DNA sequence: TGTGCCAGCAGCTTGGGCAGCTCTGGGGCCAACGTCCTGACTTTC. Variable domain in full (rest from reference TRBV5-6 and TRBJ2-6): DAGVTQSPTHLIKTRGQQVTLRCSPKSGHDTVSWYQQALGQGPQFIFQYYEEEERQRGNFPDRFSGHQFPNYSSELNVNALLLGDSALYLCASSLGSSGANVLTFGAGSRLTVL.

A few counts support this clone. The V and J genes are TRBV4-1 and TRBJ2-1, with TRBD2 matching over 12 bases. J lost 7 bases, V lost 4 bases, and 8 bases had no gene match. This CDR3 contains 16 residues. Germline CDR1 and CDR2: MGHRA and YSYEKL. The CDR3 DNA reads TGCGCCAGCAGCCCCATTCTAGCGGGGGGGCGTAATGAGCAGTTCTTC. This codes for CASSPILAGGRNEQFF.

The V gene is TRBV5-1, the J gene TRBJ2-6; D call uncertain. Deletions cut 4 bases from V and 0 bases from J, with 8 bases between. This CDR3 has 15 residues. Germline-derived CDR1 and CDR2 are SGHRS and YFSETQ. As DNA, the CDR3 is TGCGCCAGCAGCGAACAAAGCTCTGGGGCCAACGTCCTGACTTTC. It encodes CASSEQSSGANVLTF.

This clone came up a few times. V is TRBV7-2 and J is TRBJ2-7; D is unresolved. The CDR3 runs 15 residues. Germline CDR1 reads SGHTA; CDR2 reads FQGNSA. V dropped 5 bases and J dropped 0 bases, with 14 bases sitting between them. The CDR3 loop reads CASSPAPRGSYEQYF. CDR3 in DNA: TGTGCCAGCAGCCCGGCGCCTCGCGGCTCCTACGAGCAGTACTTC.

In DNA form, the CDR3 reads TGTGCCAGCAGCTTAGGGCAACGTCAGACCCAGTACTTC. This translates into CASSLGQRQTQYF. The chain uses TRBV7-9 and TRBJ2-5; D gene unclear. The CDR3 spans 13 residues. Germline V gene data show CDR1 as SEHNR and CDR2 as FQNEAQ (reference sequence). The ends were cut back, 1 base at V and 6 bases at J, with 9 bases in the middle.

This clone was seen a single time. This chain joins TRBV5-6 and TRBJ2-2, with TRBD2 as a possible D gene (5 bases). The CDR3 totals 14 residues. From germline, CDR1 is SGHDT and CDR2 YYEEEE. The germline V and J ends were trimmed by 1 base and 7 bases, with 11 bases remaining between them. CDR3 region: CASSLLSRGGELFF. In DNA form, the CDR3 reads TGTGCCAGCAGCTTGCTTTCCCGGGGCGGGGAGCTGTTTTTT.

Points on this clone: Other nucleotide sequences in the sample specify the same CDR3. Written as DNA, the CDR3 is TGTGCCAGCAATCTCCCCGGGACAGGGACGAACACTTGCTCCCCCCTCCACTTT. Its protein is CASNLPGTGTNTCSPLHF. The chain recombines TRBV25-1 with TRBJ1-6; TRBD1 matches 9 bases. The junction had 23 bases not matched to a gene; V was cut back by 7 bases and J by 13 bases. The CDR3 runs to 18 residues. CDR1 MGHDK and CDR2 SYGVNS come from the germline V gene.

The V gene is TRBV6-5, the J gene TRBJ2-7; D might be TRBD2 (5 bases). The CDR3 runs 11 residues. Trimming left V 5 bases short and J 6 bases short, with 8 bases between. Germline V gene data show CDR1 as MNHEY and CDR2 as SVGAGI. This CDR3 is CASSLRGEQYF. DNA for the CDR3: TGTGCCAGCAGTCTCCGGGGCGAGCAGTACTTC.

The chain has TRBV30 and TRBJ2-1; 7 bases agree with TRBD1. Looked up from germline, CDR1 is GTSNPN and CDR2 is SVGIG (reference sequence). Germline trimming cut 2 bases from V and 10 bases from J; bases unmatched to any gene: 8. This CDR3 has 13 residues. This CDR3 is CAWSTGVFWEQFF. CDR3 coding DNA: TGTGCCTGGAGTACAGGGGTCTTTTGGGAGCAGTTCTTC.

The rearrangement links TRBV18 to TRBJ2-2; D might be TRBD1 (5 bases). The CDR3 loop spans 15 amino acids. The V end was cut by 1 base, the J end by 4 bases, with 10 bases between. Per germline, CDR1 KGHSH and CDR2 LQKENI. CDR3 coding DNA: TGTGCCAGCTCACCACGGGGCCCTGGCACCGGGGAGCTGTTTTTT. Translated, it gives CASSPRGPGTGELFF.

The rearrangement links TRBV28 to TRBJ1-4; maybe TRBD1 (6 bases). The CDR3 has 18 amino acids. Germline loops: CDR1 MDHEN, CDR2 SYDVKM. Between the trimmed V and J ends, which lost 6 bases and 3 bases, there was a span of 23 bases. CDR3 loop: CASSPRKGRGFANEKLFF. In DNA form, the CDR3 reads TGTGCCAGCAGCCCCCGAAAGGGCAGGGGATTTGCTAATGAAAAACTGTTTTTT.

The chain carries TRBV28 and TRBJ2-2; TRBD2 might be the D (6 bases). The CDR3 has 21 residues. Germline V CDR1 and CDR2: MDHEN, SYDVKM. The germline V and J ends were trimmed by 4 bases and 6 bases, with 33 bases remaining between them. The CDR3 DNA reads as TGTGCCAGCAGTTCACCGTTTCGAGAGACGGGGGAATTTGTTGGGGCCGGGGAGCTGTTTTTT. Residues: CASSSPFRETGEFVGAGELFF.

This clone has just one count. The CDR3 region has the DNA TGCAGCGTGGGACTAGTGAGCGCCGGGGAGCTGTTTTTT. Translation gives CSVGLVSAGELFF. This chain uses TRBV29-1 with TRBJ2-2; 8 bases are a match to TRBD2. Germline lookup yields CDR1 SQVTM and CDR2 ANQGSEA. J lost 6 bases, V lost 6 bases, and 6 bases had no gene match. The length of the CDR3 is 13 residues.

This clone was found once. The V call is TRBV4-1, the J call TRBJ1-1, with D perhaps TRBD1 (5 bases). Germline-derived CDR1 and CDR2 are MGHRA and YSYEKL. Trimming took off 7 bases at V and 0 bases at J, with 24 bases between the two ends. The CDR3 has 18 residues. The CDR3 DNA is TGCGCCAGCAAACAACGATGGGGGTCCGGGGGGATGAACACTGAAGCTTTCTTT. Translating it yields CASKQRWGSGGMNTEAFF.

This chain links TRBV9 with TRBJ2-7, with 9 bases matching TRBD2. This CDR3 has 16 residues. Germline V CDR1 and CDR2: SGDLS, YYNGEE. Trimming at V came to 0 bases and at J to 2 bases, leaving 6 bases not matched to a gene. CDR3 residues: CASSVGVSGGPYEQYF. The CDR3 nucleotides are TGTGCCAGCAGCGTAGGGGTTAGCGGGGGACCCTACGAGCAGTACTTC.